The 21 T cell receptor beta chains reported below all come from one sample, sequenced in a study of tumor-infiltrating lymphocytes in localized non-small cell lung cancer. Clones were sequenced by immunoSEQ multiplex PCR, and TCRdb holds only the in-frame ones, with some missing. This table holds around 17,000 clones, 70% to 85% found once. The specimen was lung tumor tissue. The receptors come from a human donor with non-small cell lung cancer.

The chain carries TRBV4-3 and TRBJ2-3; no definite D call. CDR3 length: 18 amino acids. Germline assignment: CDR1 LGHNA and CDR2 YSLEER. Trimming stripped 0 bases from V and 2 bases from J, with 18 bases between. The CDR3 here is CASSQDQSAAATTDTQYF. DNA for the CDR3: TGCGCCAGCAGCCAAGATCAATCGGCGGCCGCTACCACAGATACGCAGTATTTT.

The chain employs TRBV6-5 and TRBJ2-5, with 11 bases matching TRBD2. V shed 2 bases, J shed 4 bases, and the junction held 0 bases outside the gene matches. The V gene's germline CDR1 is MNHEY and CDR2 SVGAGI. The length of the CDR3 is 14 residues. In nucleotides, the CDR3 is TGTGCCAGCAGTTACGGGACTAGCGGAGAGACCCAGTACTTC. It codes for CASSYGTSGETQYF.

The V call is TRBV6-5, the J call TRBJ1-2; D gene ambiguous. CDR3 length: 14 amino acids. CDR1 and CDR2 (germline): MNHEY, SVGAGI. Trimming removed 3 bases from V and 8 bases from J, with 16 bases in between. CDR3 DNA sequence: TGTGCCAGCAGTTATCTATACACAACGTTCGGCTACACCTTC. This encodes CASSYLYTTFGYTF.

The chain joins TRBV5-1 to TRBJ1-4; TRBD1 agrees at 12 bases. The junction had 3 bases not matched to a gene; V was cut back by 4 bases and J by 8 bases. The CDR3 is 14 amino acids. Germline V gives CDR1 SGHRS, CDR2 YFSETQ. Here the CDR3 DNA reads TGCGCCAGCAGCCCGGGACAGGGGGCAGAAAAACTGTTTTTT. Protein product: CASSPGQGAEKLFF. Full variable domain (outside the CDR3, taken from reference TRBV5-1 and TRBJ1-4): KAGVTQTPRYLIKTRGQQVTLSCSPISGHRSVSWYQQTPGQGLQFLFEYFSETQRNKGNFPGRFSGRQFSNSRSEMNVSTLELGDSALYLCASSPGQGAEKLFFGSGTQLSVL.

In its sample, this clone was seen once. The chain is built from TRBV2 and TRBJ2-5, with D uncertain. CDR1 and CDR2 from the germline V gene are SNHLY and FYNNEI. The V gene lost 4 bases and the J gene lost 5 bases, with 14 bases spanning the gap. The CDR3 covers 14 residues. CDR3 sequence (DNA): TGTGCCAGCAGTGTTAGCAGACTCGGGGAGACCCAGTACTTC. It specifies CASSVSRLGETQYF.

The CDR3 region has the DNA TGTGCCAGCTCTTCTCTTTACGAGCAGTACTTC. Translating it yields CASSSLYEQYF. The chain couples TRBV2 to TRBJ2-7; D remains ambiguous. The CDR3 contains 11 residues. Germline-derived CDR1 and CDR2 are SNHLY and FYNNEI. Trimming pared 8 bases from V and 4 bases from J, leaving 9 bases between. Full variable domain (rest looked up from reference TRBV2 and TRBJ2-7): EPEVTQTPSHQVTQMGQEVILRCVPISNHLYFYWYRQILGQKVEFLVSFYNNEISEKSEIFDDQFSVERPDGSNFTLKIRSTKLEDSAMYFCASSSLYEQYFGPGTRLTVT.

The chain joins TRBV9 to TRBJ2-3; no firm D call. Germline CDR1 reads SGDLS; CDR2 reads YYNGEE. Trimming shortened V by 4 bases and J by 0 bases, and 6 bases separated the two germline ends. The CDR3 covers 13 residues. Written as DNA, the CDR3 is TGTGCCAGCAGCCCAGCTAGCACAGATACGCAGTATTTT. Amino acid sequence: CASSPASTDTQYF.

This clone has only a few counts. The rearrangement uses TRBV5-6 and TRBJ2-5, with 10 bases fitting TRBD1. CDR1 and CDR2 (germline): SGHDT, YYEEEE. The CDR3 is 18 residues long. V was pared by 4 bases and J by 0 bases, with 12 bases of the junction left unmatched. The CDR3 here is CASSTPDRGLVYQETQYF. The CDR3 DNA sequence: TGTGCCAGCAGCACCCCGGACAGGGGGTTAGTCTACCAAGAGACCCAGTACTTC.

The chain couples TRBV27 to TRBJ2-7; 8 positions match TRBD2. CDR3 length: 14 residues. Germline V gene data show CDR1 as MNHEY and CDR2 as SMNVEV (reference sequence). Trimming took 4 bases from V and 9 from J; bases not matched to a gene: 11. CDR3: CASSSPGTRMGQYF. The CDR3 nucleotides are TGTGCCAGCAGTTCGCCCGGGACTAGGATGGGGCAGTACTTC.

This clone was detected only once. The chain is built from TRBV6-1 and TRBJ2-3; the match to TRBD1 covers 11 bases. CDR1 is MNHNS and CDR2 is SASEGT in the germline V gene. CDR3 length equals 14 residues. The J segment lost 4 bases and the V segment lost 4 bases, leaving 1 base of the junction unmatched. CDR3 amino acids: CASSGGQGADTQYF. In DNA, the CDR3 is TGTGCCAGCAGTGGGGGACAGGGGGCAGATACGCAGTATTTT.

The chain joins TRBV5-1 to TRBJ2-3, with D possibly TRBD2 on 5 matching bases. Trimming left V 3 bases short and J 3 bases short, with 14 bases between. Germline-derived CDR1 and CDR2 are SGHRS and YFSETQ. This CDR3 is built from 15 residues. The CDR3 DNA sequence: TGCGCCAGCAGCTCCTTGGACTCGCGGACAGATACGCAGTATTTT. Encoded protein: CASSSLDSRTDTQYF.

V usage is TRBV20-1 and J usage is TRBJ2-7, with D uncertain. The CDR3 extends over 11 amino acids. V lost 0 bases to trimming and J lost 3 bases, with 3 bases between them. Looked up from germline, CDR1 is DFQATT and CDR2 is SNEGSKA (reference sequence). CDR3 DNA sequence: TGCAGTGCTAGAGAATACTACGAGCAGTACTTC. Its protein is CSAREYYEQYF.

The chain uses TRBV28 and TRBJ1-1; 9 bases agree with TRBD1. The CDR3 loop spans 13 amino acids. Losses at the gene ends were 5 bases for V and 10 bases for J; bases not matched to a gene: 8. Germline lookup yields CDR1 MDHEN and CDR2 SYDVKM. In nucleotides, the CDR3 is TGTGCCAGCAGTAGGGCCGGGACAGGGATAGCTTTCTTT. Protein: CASSRAGTGIAFF.

The gene calls are TRBV19 and TRBJ2-1; D gene unclear. This CDR3 is built from 13 residues. The ends were cut back, 3 bases at V and 7 bases at J, with 10 bases in the middle. Germline V gene lookup returns CDR1 LNHDA and CDR2 SQIVND (reference sequence). The CDR3 loop is CASSIGSLNEQFF. The CDR3 DNA sequence: TGTGCCAGTAGTATCGGGTCTCTTAATGAGCAGTTCTTC.

The CDR3 DNA is TGTGCCAGCAGCAAGACAGGGGTGCAAGAGACCCAGTACTTC. It yields the protein CASSKTGVQETQYF. This rearrangement joins TRBV6-1 to TRBJ2-5, with 8 bases fitting TRBD1. This CDR3 spans 14 amino acids. Trimming removed 6 bases from V and 2 bases from J; junction bases left unmatched: 5. Germline CDR1 and CDR2: MNHNS and SASEGT.

This rearrangement joins TRBV28 to TRBJ2-7; 13 nucleotides agree with TRBD2. The trim removed 8 bases at V and 1 base at J, leaving 20 bases unmatched. The CDR3 is 20 amino acids. CDR1 MDHEN and CDR2 SYDVKM come from the germline V gene. The CDR3 DNA reads TGTGCCAGCGGACCCTCCCTGGGGATTTGGACTAGCGGGAGATCCTACGAGCAGTACTTC. This encodes CASGPSLGIWTSGRSYEQYF.

The chain joins TRBV6-4 to TRBJ1-5, with D maybe TRBD1 (6 bases). The CDR3 extends over 14 amino acids. The ends were cut back, 4 bases at V and 7 bases at J, with 14 bases in the middle. CDR1 and CDR2 (germline): MRHNA, SNTAGT. CDR3 bases: TGTGCCAGCAGTGGAGAGGGGGGAGGGCAGCCCCAGCATTTT. This encodes CASSGEGGGQPQHF.

V usage is TRBV29-1 and J usage is TRBJ1-2; 8 positions agree with TRBD1. V shed 4 bases, J shed 7 bases, and the junction held 11 bases outside the gene matches. This CDR3 is built from 14 residues. Per germline, CDR1 SQVTM and CDR2 ANQGSEA. The CDR3, as DNA: TGCAGCGTTGTCGGAAGGACAGGGTTCAGTGGCTACACCTTC. Encoded protein: CSVVGRTGFSGYTF.

This chain joins TRBV10-3 and TRBJ1-5; D not certain. The CDR3 extends over 16 amino acids. From germline, CDR1 is ENHRY and CDR2 SYGVKD. Trimming took 0 bases from V and 3 from J, leaving 12 bases between them. The CDR3 sequence is CAISESTGSDNQPQHF. The CDR3 DNA is TGTGCCATCAGTGAGTCGACTGGGTCAGACAATCAGCCCCAGCATTTT.

The genes are TRBV7-2 and TRBJ2-7; D is possibly TRBD1 (6 bases). Trimming took off 3 bases at V and 2 bases at J, with 11 bases between the two ends. Germline V gene data show CDR1 as SGHTA and CDR2 as FQGNSA. The CDR3 spans 14 residues. CDR3 sequence: CASSFRGQTYEQYF. In DNA, the CDR3 is TGTGCCAGCAGCTTCCGCGGACAGACCTACGAGCAGTACTTC.

The genes are TRBV6-1 and TRBJ2-3; unclear D gene. Trimming cost V 4 bases and J 0 bases, with 11 bases left between them. Germline CDR1 MNHNS, CDR2 SASEGT. This CDR3 region has 15 residues. This CDR3 is CASSAQRPSTDTQYF. The CDR3 region has the DNA TGTGCCAGCAGTGCACAGAGACCTAGCACAGATACGCAGTATTTT.